This T cell receptor (beta chain) was found in a study of beta chain features in type 1 diabetes. General study findings and limits: Cells with high TCR expression could be over-represented by cDNA sequencing.

Germline V gene sequence: CDR1 LGHNA, CDR2 YSLEER. The CDR3 consists of 15 residues. V dropped 3 bases and J dropped 0; count of bases not matched to a gene: 1. Expressed TCRB transcripts were sequenced because the isolated RNA had all been reverse transcribed beforehand. Only in-frame clones appear in the TCRdb table, and some are missing; sequencing was by immunoSEQ multiplex PCR. Found here are about 260,000 clones, 68% of them singletons; the top ten hold about 0.051%. A remark on this clone: Its specificity is unknown.

Sequenced: naive CD4+ T cells from blood. The origin of this receptor is a man in his thirties or forties in good health. This rearrangement joins TRBV4-3 to TRBJ2-5, with 10 bases that match TRBD2. As DNA, the CDR3 is TGCGCCAGCAGCCAGGGACTAGCGAACCAAGAGACCCAGTACTTC. It codes for CASSQGLANQETQYF.